This paragraph covers one T cell receptor (beta chain) sequence. The target antigen is unknown. These data originate in a study of shared clonotypes between healthy human individuals. As defined, naive CD8 cells were CD45RO-negative and positively selected for CCR7, with terminally differentiated effector memory CD45RA+ cells excluded. The germline V and J ends were trimmed by 8 bases and 4 bases, with 12 bases remaining between them. The CDR3 is 13 residues long. The germline V gene has CDR1 MNHEY and CDR2 SMNVEV (reference sequence). 200 ng DNA, approximately 30,000 T cell genomes, went into each sorted-subset replicate PCR. The data were produced by immunoSEQ multiplex PCR, yet TCRdb's version contains in-frame clones alone and is incomplete. Of more than 2 million clones detected, about 95% appear once; the ten largest clones hold approximately 1.2%. Overall study findings and caveats: Approximately 4.9% of naive CD4 clonotypes were shared across four donors.

The sequencing sample was made of naive CD8+ T cells sorted from blood. The V and J genes are TRBV27 and TRBJ1-5; D gene ambiguous. This TCR came from a man between 18 and 35 years old in good health. This chain's CDR3 is CASGPGENQPQHF. CDR3 DNA: TGTGCCAGCGGTCCCGGGGAGAATCAGCCCCAGCATTTT.